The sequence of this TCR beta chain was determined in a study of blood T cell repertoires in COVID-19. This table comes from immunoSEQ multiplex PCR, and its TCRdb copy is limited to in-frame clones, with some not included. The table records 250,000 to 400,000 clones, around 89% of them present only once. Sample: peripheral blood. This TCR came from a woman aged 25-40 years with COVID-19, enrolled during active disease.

CDR3 in amino acids: CASSIRLAGASTGELFF. CDR3 sequence (DNA): TGTGCCAGTAGTATCAGACTAGCGGGGGCTAGTACCGGGGAGCTGTTTTTT. The chain uses TRBV19 and TRBJ2-2; 12 bases line up with TRBD2. The CDR3 has 17 amino acids. Germline loops: CDR1 LNHDA, CDR2 SQIVND (reference sequence). Unmatched junction bases numbered 7, after V lost 3 bases and J lost 5 bases.